These 10 T cell receptor beta chains originate from one sample sequenced in a study of T cells in Graves' hyperthyroidism and ophthalmopathy. RNA transcripts yielded amplified TCR beta CDR3 regions. First-round RT-PCR targeting the TCR CDR3 was performed with the HTBI primer set. TCRdb analysed the multiplex PCR reads with MiXCR anew, one entry per CDR3 protein. The sample yields hundreds of thousands of distinct CDR3 sequences, around 15% seen once. Sequencing was performed on blood. All receptors come from a woman aged 40 to 50 with Graves' ophthalmopathy.

Turning to this clonotype: Since a much larger clone is just one base distant, this may be a read error. The chain couples TRBV19 to TRBJ1-1; D might be TRBD1 (6 bases). CDR1 is LNHDA, CDR2 SQIVND, per germline (reference sequence). This CDR3 comprises 15 residues. The CDR3 sequence is CASSIKGGWNTEVFF. The CDR3 region has the DNA TGTGCCAGTAGTATAAAGGGGGGGTGGAACACTGAAGTTTTCTTT.

V gene TRBV6-2 or TRBV6-3 combines with J gene TRBJ2-7, with D hard to call. Trimming removed 6 bases from V and 6 bases from J, with 9 bases in between. CDR1 and CDR2 from the germline V gene are MNHEY and SVGEGT. The CDR3 is made up of 11 amino acids. The CDR3 is CASSISSEQYF. In nucleotides, the CDR3 is TGTGCCAGCAGCATCAGCAGCGAGCAGTACTTC.

Ten or more counts support this clonotype. The genes are TRBV6-1 and TRBJ2-5; the D gene could be TRBD1 or TRBD2 (5 bases each). Germline loops: CDR1 MNHNS, CDR2 SASEGT. V lost 6 bases, J lost 7 bases, and 18 bases lay in between. The CDR3 has 14 amino acids. In DNA form, the CDR3 reads TGTGCCAGCAGACGGGACGGGGAGTACGCGACCCAGTACTTC. Protein sequence: CASRRDGEYATQYF.

The J gene is TRBJ2-2, the V gene TRBV6-1; possibly TRBD1 or TRBD2 for D (7 bases each). V lost 5 bases, J lost 6 bases, and 19 bases lay in between. The CDR3 is 16 residues long. The germline gives CDR1 MNHNS, CDR2 SASEGT. Here the CDR3 DNA reads TGTGCCAGCAGTACCCAGGGGGGAGGGCCTCCCGGGGAGCTGTTTTTT. Amino acids: CASSTQGGGPPGELFF.

The V gene is TRBV28, the J gene TRBJ1-5; D is perhaps TRBD1 (6 bases). Per germline, CDR1 MDHEN and CDR2 SYDVKM. V lost 7 bases, J lost 0 bases, and 13 bases lay in between. The CDR3 extends over 15 amino acids. The CDR3 region has the DNA TGTGCCAGCACCATAGACAGGTTTAGCAATCAGCCCCAGCATTTT. Amino acids: CASTIDRFSNQPQHF.

In nucleotides, the CDR3 is TGTGCCAGCAGCTATTGGGACAGGGGGCTGGAGACCCAGTACTTC. Translated: CASSYWDRGLETQYF. V gene TRBV12-3 or TRBV12-4 combines with J gene TRBJ2-5, with 12 bases aligning to TRBD1. After removal of 6 bases from V and 5 bases from J, the junction contained 7 bases not matched to a gene. This CDR3 has 15 amino acids.

In this sample, this clonotype turned up many times. The chain recombines TRBV12-3 or TRBV12-4 with TRBJ2-5; D might be TRBD1 (6 bases). CDR3 length: 19 amino acids. V was shortened by 3 bases and J by 0 bases, with 23 bases between the two germline ends. CDR3 nucleotide sequence: TGTGCCAGCAGTTTGTTGACGAGTTTGGGACAAGAGTACCAAGAGACCCAGTACTTC. It codes for CASSLLTSLGQEYQETQYF.

This sequence joins TRBV2 and TRBJ2-5, with 12 bases that match TRBD1. V shed 6 bases, J shed 6 bases, and the junction held 8 bases outside the gene matches. The CDR3 consists of 15 residues. CDR1 SNHLY and CDR2 FYNNEI come from the germline V gene. CDR3 amino acids: CASSLGTGGSKTQYF. The DNA for the CDR3 is TGTGCCAGCAGCCTAGGGACAGGGGGCTCGAAGACCCAGTACTTC.

At least ten counts were recorded for this clonotype. V is TRBV6-1 and J is TRBJ2-6; no definite D call. Trimming shortened V by 7 bases and J by 1 base, and 11 bases separated the two germline ends. This CDR3 has 15 residues. Germline V gene sequence: CDR1 MNHNS, CDR2 SASEGT. For the CDR3, the DNA is TGTGCCAGCACCAAAACTCGATCTGGGGCCAACGTCCTGACTTTC. This gives the protein CASTKTRSGANVLTF.

This clonotype appeared many times. A much larger clonotype is one base distant, so this may be a read error. The chain links TRBV12-3 or TRBV12-4 to TRBJ1-2; D ambiguous. Deletions cut 3 bases from V and 7 bases from J, with 12 bases between. CDR3 size: 13 residues. The DNA for the CDR3 is TGTGCCAGCAGTTTGACGATTGAGGGTGGCTACACCTTC. Protein sequence: CASSLTIEGGYTF.